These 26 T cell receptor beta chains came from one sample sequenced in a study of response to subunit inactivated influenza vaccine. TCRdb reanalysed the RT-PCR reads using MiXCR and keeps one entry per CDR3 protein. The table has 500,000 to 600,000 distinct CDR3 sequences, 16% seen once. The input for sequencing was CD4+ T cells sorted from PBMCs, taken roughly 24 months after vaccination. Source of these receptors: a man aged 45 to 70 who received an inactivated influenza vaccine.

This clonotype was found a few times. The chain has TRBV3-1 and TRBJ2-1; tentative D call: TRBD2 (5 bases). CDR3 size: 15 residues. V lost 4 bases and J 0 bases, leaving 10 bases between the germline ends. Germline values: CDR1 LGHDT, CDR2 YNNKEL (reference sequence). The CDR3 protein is CASSLERISYNEQFF. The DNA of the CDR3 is TGTGCCAGCAGCCTGGAGCGGATCTCCTACAATGAGCAGTTCTTC.

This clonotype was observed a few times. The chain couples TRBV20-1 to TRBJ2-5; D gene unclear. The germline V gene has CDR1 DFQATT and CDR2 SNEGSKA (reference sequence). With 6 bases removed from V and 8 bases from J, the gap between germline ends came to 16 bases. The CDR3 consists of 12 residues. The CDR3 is CSAPRARGTQYF. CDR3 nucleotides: TGCAGTGCGCCCCGGGCCCGCGGAACCCAGTACTTC.

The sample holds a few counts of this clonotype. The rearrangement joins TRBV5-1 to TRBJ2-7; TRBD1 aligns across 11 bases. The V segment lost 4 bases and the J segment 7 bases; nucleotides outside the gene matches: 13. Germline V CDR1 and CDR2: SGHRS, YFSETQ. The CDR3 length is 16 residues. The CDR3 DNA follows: TGCGCCAGCAGCCCCTACGGCGGACAGGGGGCGAATGAGCAGTACTTC. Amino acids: CASSPYGGQGANEQYF.

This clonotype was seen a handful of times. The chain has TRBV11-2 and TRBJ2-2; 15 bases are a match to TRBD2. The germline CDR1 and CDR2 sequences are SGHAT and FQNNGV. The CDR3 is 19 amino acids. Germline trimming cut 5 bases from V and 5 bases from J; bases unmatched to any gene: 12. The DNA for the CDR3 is TGTGCCAGCAGCATGCGGACTAGCGGGAGGGCCGGGCGGACCGGGGAGCTGTTTTTT. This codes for CASSMRTSGRAGRTGELFF.

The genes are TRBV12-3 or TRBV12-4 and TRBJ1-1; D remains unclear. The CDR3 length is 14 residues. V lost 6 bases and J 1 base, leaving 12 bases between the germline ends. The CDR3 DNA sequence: TGTGCCAGCAGGACTTTAATGGAGAACACTGAAGCTTTCTTT. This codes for CASRTLMENTEAFF.

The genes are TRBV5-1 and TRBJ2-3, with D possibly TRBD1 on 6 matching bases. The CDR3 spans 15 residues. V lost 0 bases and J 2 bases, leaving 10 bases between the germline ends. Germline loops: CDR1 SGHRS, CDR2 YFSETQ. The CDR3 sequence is CASSLGQANTDTQYF. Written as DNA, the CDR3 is TGCGCCAGCAGCTTGGGACAGGCGAACACAGATACGCAGTATTTT. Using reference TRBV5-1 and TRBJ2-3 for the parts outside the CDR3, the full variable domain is KAGVTQTPRYLIKTRGQQVTLSCSPISGHRSVSWYQQTPGQGLQFLFEYFSETQRNKGNFPGRFSGRQFSNSRSEMNVSTLELGDSALYLCASSLGQANTDTQYFGPGTRLTVL.

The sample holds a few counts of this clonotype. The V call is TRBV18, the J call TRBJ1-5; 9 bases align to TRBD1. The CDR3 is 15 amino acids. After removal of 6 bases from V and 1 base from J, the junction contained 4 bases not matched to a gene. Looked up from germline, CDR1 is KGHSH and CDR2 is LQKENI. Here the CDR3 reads CASSGTGSSNQPQHF. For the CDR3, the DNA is TGTGCCAGCTCGGGGACAGGGTCGAGCAATCAGCCCCAGCATTTT. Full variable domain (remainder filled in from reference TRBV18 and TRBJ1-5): NAGVMQNPRHLVRRRGQEARLRCSPMKGHSHVYWYRQLPEEGLKFMVYLQKENIIDESGMPKERFSAEFPKEGPSILRIQQVVRGDSAAYFCASSGTGSSNQPQHFGDGTRLSIL.

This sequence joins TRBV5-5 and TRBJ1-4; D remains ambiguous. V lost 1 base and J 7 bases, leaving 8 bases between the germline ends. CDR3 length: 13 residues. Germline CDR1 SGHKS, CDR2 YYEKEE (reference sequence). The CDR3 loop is CASSLISTEKLFF. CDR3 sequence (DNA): TGTGCCAGCAGCTTGATATCTACTGAAAAACTGTTTTTT.

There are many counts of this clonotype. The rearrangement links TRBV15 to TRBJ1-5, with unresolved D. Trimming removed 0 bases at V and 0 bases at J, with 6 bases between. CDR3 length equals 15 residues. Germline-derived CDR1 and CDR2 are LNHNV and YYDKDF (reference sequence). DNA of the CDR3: TGTGCCACCAGCAGAGATAAGGGTAGCAATCAGCCCCAGCATTTT. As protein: CATSRDKGSNQPQHF.

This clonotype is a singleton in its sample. CDR3 sequence (DNA): TGTGCCAGCACCCAGGGAGGGAGGAATGAGCAGTTCTTC. Amino acids: CASTQGGRNEQFF. The genes are TRBV11-2 and TRBJ2-1; 7 bases fit TRBD2. This CDR3 contains 13 residues. V was pared by 7 bases and J by 7 bases, with 7 bases of the junction left unmatched. Germline V lookup: CDR1 SGHAT, CDR2 FQNNGV.

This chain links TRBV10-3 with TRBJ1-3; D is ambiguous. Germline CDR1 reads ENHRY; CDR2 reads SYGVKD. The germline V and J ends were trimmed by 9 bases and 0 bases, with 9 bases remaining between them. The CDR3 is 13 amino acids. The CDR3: CAMRTVSGNTIYF. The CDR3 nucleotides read TGTGCCATGCGGACGGTCTCTGGAAACACCATATATTTT.

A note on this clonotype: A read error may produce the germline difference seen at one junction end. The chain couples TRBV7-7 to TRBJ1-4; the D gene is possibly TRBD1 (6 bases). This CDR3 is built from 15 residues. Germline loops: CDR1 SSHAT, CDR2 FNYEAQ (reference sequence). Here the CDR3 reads CASSFEGGNNEKLFF. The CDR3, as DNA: TGTGCTAGCAGCTTTGAGGGGGGCAATAATGAAAAACTGTTTTTT.

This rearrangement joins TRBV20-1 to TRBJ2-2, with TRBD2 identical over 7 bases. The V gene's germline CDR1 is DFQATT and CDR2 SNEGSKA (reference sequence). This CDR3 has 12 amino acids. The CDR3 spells CSLYSGTGELFF. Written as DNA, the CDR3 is TGCAGCTTATATAGCGGGACCGGGGAGCTGTTTTTT.

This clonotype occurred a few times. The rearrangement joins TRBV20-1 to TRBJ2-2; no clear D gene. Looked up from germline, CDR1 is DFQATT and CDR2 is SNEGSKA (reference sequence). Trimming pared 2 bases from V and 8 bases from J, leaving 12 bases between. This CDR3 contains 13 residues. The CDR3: CSARSLTPGELFF. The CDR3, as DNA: TGCAGTGCTAGATCACTTACACCGGGGGAGCTGTTTTTT.

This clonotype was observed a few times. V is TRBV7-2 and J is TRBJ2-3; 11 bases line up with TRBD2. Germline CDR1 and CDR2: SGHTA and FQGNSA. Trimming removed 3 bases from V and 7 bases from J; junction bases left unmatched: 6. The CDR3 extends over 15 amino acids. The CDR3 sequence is CASSFLAGGENTQYF. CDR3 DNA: TGTGCCAGCAGCTTCCTAGCGGGAGGTGAAAATACGCAGTATTTT.

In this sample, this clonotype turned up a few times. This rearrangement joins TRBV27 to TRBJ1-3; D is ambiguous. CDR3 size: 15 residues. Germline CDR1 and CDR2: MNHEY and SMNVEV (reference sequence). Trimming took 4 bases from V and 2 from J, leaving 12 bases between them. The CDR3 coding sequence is TGTGCCAGCAGTTCGGGCAAGGGCGCTGGAAACACCATATATTTT. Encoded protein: CASSSGKGAGNTIYF.

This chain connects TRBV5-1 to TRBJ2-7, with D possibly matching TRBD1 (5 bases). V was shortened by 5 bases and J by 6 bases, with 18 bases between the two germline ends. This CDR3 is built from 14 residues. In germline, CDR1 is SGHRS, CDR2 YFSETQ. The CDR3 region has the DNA TGCGCCAGCAGTTACGGACAACAGTCTAGCGAGCAGTACTTC. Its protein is CASSYGQQSSEQYF.

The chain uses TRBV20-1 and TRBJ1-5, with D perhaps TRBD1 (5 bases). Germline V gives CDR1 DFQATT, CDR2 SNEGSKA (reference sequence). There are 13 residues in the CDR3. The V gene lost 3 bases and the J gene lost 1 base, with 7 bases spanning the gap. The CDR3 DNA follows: TGCAGTGCTAGGCAGGGAAGCAATCAGCCCCAGCATTTT. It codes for CSARQGSNQPQHF.

The CDR3 spells CASSLASADLTDTQYF. Written as DNA, the CDR3 is TGCGCCAGCAGCTTGGCCTCTGCCGATCTCACAGATACGCAGTATTTT. V is TRBV5-1 and J is TRBJ2-3; D remains ambiguous. The length of the CDR3 is 16 residues. The germline V and J ends were trimmed by 0 bases and 2 bases, with 13 bases remaining between them. Germline V gene lookup returns CDR1 SGHRS and CDR2 YFSETQ.

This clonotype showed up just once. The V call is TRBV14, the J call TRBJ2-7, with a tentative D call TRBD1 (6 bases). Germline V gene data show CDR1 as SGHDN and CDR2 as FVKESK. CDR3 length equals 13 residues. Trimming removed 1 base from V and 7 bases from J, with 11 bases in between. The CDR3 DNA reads TGTGCCAGCAGCCAAGGCAGGGGTGGTGAGCAGTACTTC. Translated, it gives CASSQGRGGEQYF.

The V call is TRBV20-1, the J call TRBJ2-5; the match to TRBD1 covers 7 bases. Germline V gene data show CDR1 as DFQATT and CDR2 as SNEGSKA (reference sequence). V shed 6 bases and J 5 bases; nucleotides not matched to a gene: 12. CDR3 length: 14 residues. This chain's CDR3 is CSAGEGLRGETQYF. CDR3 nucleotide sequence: TGCAGTGCAGGAGAGGGCCTCAGGGGGGAGACCCAGTACTTC.

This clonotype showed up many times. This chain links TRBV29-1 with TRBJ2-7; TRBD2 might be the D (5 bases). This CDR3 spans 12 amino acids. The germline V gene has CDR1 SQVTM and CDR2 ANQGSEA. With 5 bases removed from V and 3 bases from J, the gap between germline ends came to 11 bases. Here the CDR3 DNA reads TGCAGCGTTTTAGGGAGTGACTACGAGCAGTACTTC. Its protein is CSVLGSDYEQYF.

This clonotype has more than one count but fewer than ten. The CDR3 DNA reads TGCAGTGCCCCGGGACGGATTTACGAGCAGTACTTC. Translation gives CSAPGRIYEQYF. The chain joins TRBV20-1 to TRBJ2-7; D is tentatively TRBD1 or TRBD2 (5 bases each). The germline gives CDR1 DFQATT, CDR2 SNEGSKA (reference sequence). V was clipped by 6 bases and J by 4 bases, with 13 bases between them. The CDR3 contains 12 residues.

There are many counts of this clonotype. The CDR3 nucleotides read TGTGCCAGCGCGCCCCGGGGCCCTGAAGCTTTCTTT. It encodes CASAPRGPEAFF. The J gene is TRBJ1-1, the V gene TRBV7-2, with a tentative D call TRBD1 (5 bases). There are 12 residues in the CDR3. The germline V and J ends were trimmed by 8 bases and 6 bases, with 13 bases remaining between them. CDR1 and CDR2 from the germline V gene are SGHTA and FQGNSA.

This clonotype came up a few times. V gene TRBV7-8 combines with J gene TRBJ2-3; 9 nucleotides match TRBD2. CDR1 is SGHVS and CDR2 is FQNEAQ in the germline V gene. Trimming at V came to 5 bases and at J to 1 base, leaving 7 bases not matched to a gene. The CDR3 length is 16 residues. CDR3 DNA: TGTGCCAGCAGCCCCTTCCGGACTAGCGGCACAGATACGCAGTATTTT. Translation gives CASSPFRTSGTDTQYF.

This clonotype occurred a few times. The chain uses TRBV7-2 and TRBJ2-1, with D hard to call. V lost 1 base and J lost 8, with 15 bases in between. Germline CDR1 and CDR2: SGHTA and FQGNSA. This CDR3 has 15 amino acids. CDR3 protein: CASSLVDFPSDEQFF. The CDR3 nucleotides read TGTGCCAGCAGCTTAGTAGACTTCCCTTCGGATGAGCAGTTCTTC.